This TCR beta chain originates from a study of multiple sclerosis patients with progressive multifocal leukoencephalopathy. In regard to this clone: What it recognizes is unknown.

Synthetic inline TR CDR3 controls covering all V-J pairings were spiked into each PCR. Using immunoSEQ multiplex PCR, the repertoire was profiled, and TCRdb retains in-frame clones only, with some absent. The sample lists about 28,000 clones; nearly 90% were seen once. Study-wide results and caveats: Most PML patients had lower entropy, suggesting less diverse TRB repertoires.

Germline V gene lookup returns CDR1 PRHDT and CDR2 FYEKMQ (reference sequence). Trimming left V 4 bases short and J 4 bases short, with 15 bases between. This CDR3 is 15 amino acids long. Time point defined: approximately 11 months of natalizumab therapy. Samples T1 and T2 were drawn at 6 and 12 months of therapy, respectively. This TCR was sampled from a human donor with multiple sclerosis. The rearrangement joins TRBV13 to TRBJ2-3; tentative D call: TRBD2 (6 bases). Source: PBMCs, taken from a patient treated with natalizumab. DNA for the CDR3: TGTGCCAGCAGCTGGGGGACTCCGGGCCCAGATACGCAGTATTTT. Encoded protein: CASSWGTPGPDTQYF.